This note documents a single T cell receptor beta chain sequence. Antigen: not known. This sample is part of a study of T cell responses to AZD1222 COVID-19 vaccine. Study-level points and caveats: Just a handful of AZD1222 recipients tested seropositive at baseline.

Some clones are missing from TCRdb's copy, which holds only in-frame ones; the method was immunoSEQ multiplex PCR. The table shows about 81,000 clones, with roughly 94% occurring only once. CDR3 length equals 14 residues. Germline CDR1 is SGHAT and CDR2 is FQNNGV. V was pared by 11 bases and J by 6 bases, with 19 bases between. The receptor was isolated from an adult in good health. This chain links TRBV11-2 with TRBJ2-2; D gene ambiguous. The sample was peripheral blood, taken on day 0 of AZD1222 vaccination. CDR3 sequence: CASNGKFSAGELFF. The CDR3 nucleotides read TGTGCCTCGAACGGAAAGTTCTCGGCCGGGGAGCTGTTTTTT.